What follows describes a single TCR beta chain. This sample is drawn from a study of blood T cell repertoires in COVID-19. Study-level background: Spain, Italy and the United States supplied samples that represented acute and convalescent COVID-19. PBMCs, B-cell-depleted T cells, or T cells were the source of the cDNA or gDNA that made up the material.

Generated by immunoSEQ multiplex PCR, the TCRdb table keeps only in-frame clones and is missing some. The sample gives about 480,000 clones, approximately 87% of which show up once; about 2% is in the top ten. Germline-derived CDR1 and CDR2 are SGHDT and YYEEEE. The V end was cut by 1 base, the J end by 4 bases, with 15 bases between. CDR3 length equals 16 residues. Sequenced material: PBMCs or T cells enriched from blood (not recorded which). The sequence derives from a woman between 40 and 55 years old who had recovered from COVID-19. The chain couples TRBV5-6 to TRBJ2-1; TRBD2 is a possible D gene (5 bases). The CDR3 DNA sequence: TGTGCCAGCAGCTTGAACCTAGCAGTTTCTTACAATGAGCAGTTCTTC. It encodes CASSLNLAVSYNEQFF.